Listed here is a single T cell receptor (beta chain). V lost 0 bases and J lost 1, with 12 bases in between. Germline CDR1 is ENHRY and CDR2 is SYGVKD. The CDR3 sequence is 16 residues long. PCR was performed using 60 Vbeta and 13 Jbeta primers. Clones were sequenced by immunoSEQ multiplex PCR, and TCRdb holds only the in-frame ones, with some missing. This sample's clone table lists 70,000 to 80,000 clones. The data derive from a study of cytomegalovirus exposure and HLA in healthy donors. Sequencing was done on a sample of PBMCs. The sequence was collected from a man between 35 and 55 years old in good health and CMV-seronegative. The chain has TRBV10-3 and TRBJ1-2; maybe TRBD1 (6 bases). CDR3 amino acids: CAISESHGDNNYGYTF. The CDR3, as DNA: TGTGCCATCAGTGAGTCGCACGGGGACAATAACTATGGCTACACCTTC.